This T cell receptor beta chain was identified in a study of T cells in Graves' hyperthyroidism and ophthalmopathy. For the study at large: Sampling of peripheral blood happened at initial diagnosis, prior to any treatment. Findings of the study overall: Most expanded thyroid clonotypes above 0.001 also appeared in blood. Ophthalmopathy could be told apart from stable hyperthyroidism with a 13 V-J model.

The TCR beta CDR3 regions underwent amplification using RNA transcripts as the source. First-round RT-PCR of the TCR CDR3 relied on the HTBI primer set. One entry per CDR3 protein results from TCRdb running MiXCR on the multiplex PCR reads. The sample has 450,000 to 650,000 distinct CDR3 sequences; less than 25% are singletons. Trimming shortened V by 4 bases and J by 3 bases, and 12 bases separated the two germline ends. The germline CDR1 and CDR2 sequences are MNHEY and SVGAGI. The CDR3 spans 14 residues. This clonotype came up many times. What it binds is unknown. Lactation, pregnancy, other autoimmune disease or uncontrolled infection excluded patients.

Source material: blood. This TCR came from a man younger than 35 with Graves' hyperthyroidism. The chain employs TRBV6-5 and TRBJ1-1, with D uncertain. CDR3 sequence reads: CASSSPRGDTEAFF. Written as DNA, the CDR3 is TGTGCCAGCAGTTCCCCCCGGGGTGACACTGAAGCTTTCTTT.